The clone carrying this T cell receptor (beta chain) was observed a few times. The sample belongs to a study of metastatic and nonmetastatic thyroid tumors. TCRdb re-called the PCR reads through MiXCR. Among tens of thousands of clones listed, under 25% were seen once. No treatment had been given to any patient before thyroid surgery. The V end was cut by 3 bases, the J end by 0 bases, with 12 bases between. The CDR3 runs to 14 residues. Germline assignment: CDR1 DFQATT and CDR2 SNEGSKA (reference sequence). The sample comprised blood. The receptor's source is a female donor with papillary thyroid cancer or a benign thyroid nodule (not recorded which). Some clones in this sample may be carry-over from other donors' samples. The chain is built from TRBV20-1 and TRBJ2-7; unclear D gene. Here the CDR3 DNA reads TGCAGTGCTAGCTTAGTTGTAAGCTCCTACGAGCAGTACTTC. Amino acid sequence: CSASLVVSSYEQYF.